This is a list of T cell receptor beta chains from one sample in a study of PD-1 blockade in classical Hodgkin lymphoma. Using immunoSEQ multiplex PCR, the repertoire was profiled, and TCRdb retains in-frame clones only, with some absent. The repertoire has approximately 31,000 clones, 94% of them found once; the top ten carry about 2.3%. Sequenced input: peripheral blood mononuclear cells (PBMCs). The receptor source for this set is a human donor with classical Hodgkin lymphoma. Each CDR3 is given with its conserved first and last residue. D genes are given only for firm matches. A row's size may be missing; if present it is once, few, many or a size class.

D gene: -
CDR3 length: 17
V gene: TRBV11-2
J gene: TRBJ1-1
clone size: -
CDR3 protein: CASSLGEGSSMNTEAFF
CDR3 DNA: TGTGCCAGCAGCTTAGGGGAGGGCAGTTCCATGAACACTGAAGCTTTCTTT

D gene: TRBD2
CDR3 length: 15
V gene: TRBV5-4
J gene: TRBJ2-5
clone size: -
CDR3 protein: CASSVISGGGETQYF
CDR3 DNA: TGTGCCAGCAGCGTCATTAGCGGGGGTGGAGAGACCCAGTACTTC

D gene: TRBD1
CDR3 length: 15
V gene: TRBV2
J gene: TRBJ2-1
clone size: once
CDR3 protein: CASLPGTGPYNEQFF
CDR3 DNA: TGTGCCAGCCTCCCCGGGACAGGCCCCTACAATGAGCAGTTCTTC

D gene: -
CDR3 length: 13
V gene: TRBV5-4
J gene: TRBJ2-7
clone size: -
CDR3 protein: CASSLEIQGEQYF
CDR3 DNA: TGTGCCAGCAGCTTGGAAATACAGGGTGAGCAGTACTTC

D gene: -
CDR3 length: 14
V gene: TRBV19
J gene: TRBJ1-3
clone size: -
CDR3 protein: CASSIERAGNTIYF
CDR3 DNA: TGTGCCAGTAGTATTGAGAGGGCTGGAAACACCATATATTTT

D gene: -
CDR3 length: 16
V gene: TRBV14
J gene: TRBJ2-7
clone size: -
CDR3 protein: CASSQVAWAGPGEQYF
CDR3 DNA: TGTGCCAGCAGCCAAGTTGCATGGGCAGGGCCTGGGGAGCAGTACTTC

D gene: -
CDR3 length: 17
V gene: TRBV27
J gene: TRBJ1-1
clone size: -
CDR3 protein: CASSLVPPTRLNTEAFF
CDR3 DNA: TGTGCCAGCAGTTTGGTCCCCCCGACAAGATTGAACACTGAAGCTTTCTTT

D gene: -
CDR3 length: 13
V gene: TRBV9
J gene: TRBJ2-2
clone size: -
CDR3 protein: CASSVGVTGELFF
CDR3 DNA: TGTGCCAGCAGCGTAGGGGTCACCGGGGAGCTGTTTTTT

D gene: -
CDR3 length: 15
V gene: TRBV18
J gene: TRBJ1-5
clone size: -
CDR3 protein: CASSPPGSSNQPQHF
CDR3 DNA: TGTGCCAGCTCACCACCGGGCAGTAGCAATCAGCCCCAGCATTTT

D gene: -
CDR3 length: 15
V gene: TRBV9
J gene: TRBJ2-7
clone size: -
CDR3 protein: CASSPTLDATYEQYF
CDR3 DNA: TGTGCCAGCAGCCCGACGTTGGATGCCACCTACGAGCAGTACTTC

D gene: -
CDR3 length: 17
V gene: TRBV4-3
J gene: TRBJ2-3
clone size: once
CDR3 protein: CASSQEGFRGRGDTQYF
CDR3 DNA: TGCGCCAGCAGCCAAGAGGGTTTCAGGGGGAGGGGAGATACGCAGTATTTT

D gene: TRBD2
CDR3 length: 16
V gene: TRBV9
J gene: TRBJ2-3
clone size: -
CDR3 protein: CASSVAGLAGGGTQYF
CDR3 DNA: TGTGCCAGCAGCGTGGCAGGACTAGCGGGGGGAGGTACGCAGTATTTT

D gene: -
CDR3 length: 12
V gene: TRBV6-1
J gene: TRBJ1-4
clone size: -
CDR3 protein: CASSEGPLKLFF
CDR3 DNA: TGTGCCAGCAGTGAAGGTCCGCTAAAACTGTTTTTT

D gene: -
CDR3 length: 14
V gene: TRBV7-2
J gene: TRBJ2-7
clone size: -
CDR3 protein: CASSLGSRLYEQYF
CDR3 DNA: TGTGCCAGCAGCTTAGGAAGCCGGTTGTACGAGCAGTACTTC

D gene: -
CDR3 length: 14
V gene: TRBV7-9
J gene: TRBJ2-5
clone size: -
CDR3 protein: CASSYRGGKETQYF
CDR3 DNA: TGTGCCAGCAGCTACAGGGGGGGGAAAGAGACCCAGTACTTC

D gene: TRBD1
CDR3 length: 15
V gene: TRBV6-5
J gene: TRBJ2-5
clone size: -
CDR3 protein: CASRDSDRVKETQYF
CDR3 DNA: TGTGCCAGCAGAGACTCGGACAGGGTAAAGGAGACCCAGTACTTC

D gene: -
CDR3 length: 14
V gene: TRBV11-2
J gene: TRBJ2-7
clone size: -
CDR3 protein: CASSSGTGNYEQYF
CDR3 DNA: TGTGCCAGCAGCTCCGGGACTGGAAACTACGAGCAGTACTTC

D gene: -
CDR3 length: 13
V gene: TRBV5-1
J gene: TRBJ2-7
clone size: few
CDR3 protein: CASSLVQTYEQYF
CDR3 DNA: TGCGCCAGCAGCTTGGTTCAAACCTACGAGCAGTACTTC

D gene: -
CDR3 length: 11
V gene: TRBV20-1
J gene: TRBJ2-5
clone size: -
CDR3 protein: CSAAGVETQYF
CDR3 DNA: TGCAGTGCCGCAGGGGTTGAGACCCAGTACTTC

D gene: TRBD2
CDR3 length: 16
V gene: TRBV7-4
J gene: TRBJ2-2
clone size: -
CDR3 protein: CARTLAGGPRTGELFF
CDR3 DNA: TGTGCCAGGACTCTAGCGGGAGGGCCGCGCACCGGGGAGCTGTTTTTT

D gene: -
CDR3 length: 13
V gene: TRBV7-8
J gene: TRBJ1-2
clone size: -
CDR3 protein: CASSWVRGGGYTF
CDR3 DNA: TGTGCCAGCAGCTGGGTCAGGGGTGGCGGCTACACCTTC

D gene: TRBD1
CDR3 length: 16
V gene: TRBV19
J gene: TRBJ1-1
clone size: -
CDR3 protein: CASTRRTGGIGTEAFF
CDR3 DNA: TGTGCCAGTACCCGGAGGACAGGGGGGATTGGAACTGAAGCTTTCTTT

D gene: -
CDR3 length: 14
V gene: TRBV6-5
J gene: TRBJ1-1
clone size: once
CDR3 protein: CASSSPGLNTEAFF
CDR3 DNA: TGTGCCAGCAGTTCCCCCGGCTTGAACACTGAAGCTTTCTTT

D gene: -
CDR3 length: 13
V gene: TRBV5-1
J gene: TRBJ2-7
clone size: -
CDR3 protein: CASSFEGTYEQYF
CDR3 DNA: TGCGCCAGCAGCTTTGAGGGCACCTACGAGCAGTACTTC

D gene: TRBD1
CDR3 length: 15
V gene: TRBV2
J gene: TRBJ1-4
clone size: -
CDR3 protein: CASTYDRATNEKLFF
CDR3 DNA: TGTGCCAGCACTTATGACAGGGCAACTAATGAAAAACTGTTTTTT

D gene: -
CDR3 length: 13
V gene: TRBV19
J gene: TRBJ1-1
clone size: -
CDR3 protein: CATSWGRNTEAFF
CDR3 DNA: TGTGCCACTTCCTGGGGGAGGAACACTGAAGCTTTCTTT

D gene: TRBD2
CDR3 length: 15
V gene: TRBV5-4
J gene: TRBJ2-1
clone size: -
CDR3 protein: CASSLTSGRLNEQFF
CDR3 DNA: TGTGCCAGCAGCTTGACTAGCGGGAGACTCAATGAGCAGTTCTTC

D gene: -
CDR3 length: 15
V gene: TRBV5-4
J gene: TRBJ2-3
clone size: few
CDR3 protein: CASSQLPTGADTQYF
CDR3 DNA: TGTGCCAGCAGCCAATTACCCACTGGCGCAGATACGCAGTATTTT

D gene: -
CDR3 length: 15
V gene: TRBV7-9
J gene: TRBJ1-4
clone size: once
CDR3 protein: CASTRLTVPNEKLFF
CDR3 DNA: TGTGCCAGCACCAGATTGACAGTCCCTAATGAAAAACTGTTTTTT

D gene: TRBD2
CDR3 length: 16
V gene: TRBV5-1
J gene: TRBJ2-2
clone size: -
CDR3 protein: CASSPTAGGRNGELFF
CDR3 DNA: TGCGCCAGCAGCCCAACCGCGGGGGGGCGGAACGGGGAGCTGTTTTTT

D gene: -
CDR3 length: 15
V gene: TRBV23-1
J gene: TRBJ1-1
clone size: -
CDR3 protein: CASRLTGTMRTEAFF
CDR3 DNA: TGCGCCAGCAGATTGACAGGAACGATGCGCACTGAAGCTTTCTTT

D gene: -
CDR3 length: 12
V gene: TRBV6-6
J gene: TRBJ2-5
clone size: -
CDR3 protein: CASSRDQETQYF
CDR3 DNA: TGTGCCAGCAGCCGGGACCAAGAGACCCAGTACTTC

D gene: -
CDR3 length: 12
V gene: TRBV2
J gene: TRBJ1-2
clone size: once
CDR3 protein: CASSERDYGYTF
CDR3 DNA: TGTGCCAGCAGTGAACGAGACTATGGCTACACCTTC

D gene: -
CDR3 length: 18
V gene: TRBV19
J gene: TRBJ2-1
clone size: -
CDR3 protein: CASTDSGAARGSYNEQFF
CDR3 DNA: TGTGCCAGTACCGATAGCGGAGCGGCCAGGGGGTCCTACAATGAGCAGTTCTTC

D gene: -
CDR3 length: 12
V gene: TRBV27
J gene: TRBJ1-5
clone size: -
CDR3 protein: CASSPTNQPQHF
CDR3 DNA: TGTGCCAGCAGTCCCACAAATCAGCCCCAGCATTTT

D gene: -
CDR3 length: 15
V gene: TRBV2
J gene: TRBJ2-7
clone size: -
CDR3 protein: CASSYPRQDPYEQYF
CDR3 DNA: TGTGCCAGCAGTTACCCCCGACAGGACCCCTACGAGCAGTACTTC

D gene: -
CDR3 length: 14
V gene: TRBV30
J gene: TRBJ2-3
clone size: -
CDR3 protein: CAWSGGVHTDTQYF
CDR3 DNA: TGTGCCTGGAGTGGCGGGGTCCACACAGATACGCAGTATTTT

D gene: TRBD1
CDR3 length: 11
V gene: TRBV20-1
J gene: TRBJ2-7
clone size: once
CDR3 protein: CSAGTGREQYF
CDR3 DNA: TGCAGTGCTGGGACAGGACGCGAGCAGTACTTC

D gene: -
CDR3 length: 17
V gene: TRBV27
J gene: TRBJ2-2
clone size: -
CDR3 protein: CATRPLSGVENTGELFF
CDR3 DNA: TGTGCCACCAGACCTCTTTCAGGCGTCGAGAACACCGGGGAGCTGTTTTTT

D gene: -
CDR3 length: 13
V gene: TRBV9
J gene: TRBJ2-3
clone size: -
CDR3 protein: CASSVGSTDTQYF
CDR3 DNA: TGTGCCAGCAGCGTAGGTAGCACAGATACGCAGTATTTT

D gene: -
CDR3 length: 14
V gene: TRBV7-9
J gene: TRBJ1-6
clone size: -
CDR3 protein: CASRAYLLNSPLHF
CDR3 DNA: TGTGCCAGCAGGGCTTACCTACTAAATTCACCCCTCCACTTT

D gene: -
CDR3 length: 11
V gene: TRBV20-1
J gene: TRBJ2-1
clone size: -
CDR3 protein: CSVRGVDEQFF
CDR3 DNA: TGCAGTGTCAGGGGCGTCGATGAGCAGTTCTTC

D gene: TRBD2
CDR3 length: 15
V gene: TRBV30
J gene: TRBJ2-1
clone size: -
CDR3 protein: CACLEGLAGIHEQFF
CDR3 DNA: TGTGCCTGTCTCGAGGGGCTAGCGGGTATCCATGAGCAGTTCTTC

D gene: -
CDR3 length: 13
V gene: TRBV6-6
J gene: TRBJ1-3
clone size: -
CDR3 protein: CASSFGGPNTIYF
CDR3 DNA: TGTGCCAGCAGCTTCGGAGGGCCAAACACCATATATTTT

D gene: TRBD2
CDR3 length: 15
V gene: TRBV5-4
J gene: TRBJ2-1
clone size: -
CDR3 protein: CASSLLAGGYNEQFF
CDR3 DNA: TGTGCCAGCAGCTTACTAGCGGGGGGATACAATGAGCAGTTCTTC

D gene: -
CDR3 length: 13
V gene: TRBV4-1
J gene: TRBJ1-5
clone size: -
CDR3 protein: CASSQAAGFIQHF
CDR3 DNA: TGCGCCAGCAGCCAAGCGGCAGGTTTTATCCAGCATTTT

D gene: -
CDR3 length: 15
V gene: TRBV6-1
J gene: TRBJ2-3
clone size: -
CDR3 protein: CASSVQASSTDTQYF
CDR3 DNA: TGTGCCAGCAGTGTACAGGCCTCGAGCACAGATACGCAGTATTTT

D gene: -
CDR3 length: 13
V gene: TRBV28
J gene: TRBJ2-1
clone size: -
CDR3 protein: CASSFFLRGEQFF
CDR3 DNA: TGTGCCAGCAGTTTCTTTTTGAGGGGGGAGCAGTTCTTC

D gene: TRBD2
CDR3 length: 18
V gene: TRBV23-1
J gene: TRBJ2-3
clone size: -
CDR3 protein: CASGTRTSGGTSTDTQYF
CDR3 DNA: TGCGCCAGCGGAACCCGTACTAGCGGGGGCACTAGCACAGATACGCAGTATTTT

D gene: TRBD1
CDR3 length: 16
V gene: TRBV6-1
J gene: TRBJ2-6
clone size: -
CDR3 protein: CASSEIGTAGANVLTF
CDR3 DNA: TGTGCCAGCAGTGAAATTGGGACAGCTGGGGCCAACGTCCTGACTTTC

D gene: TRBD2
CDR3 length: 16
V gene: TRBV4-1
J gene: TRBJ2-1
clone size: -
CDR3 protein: CASSQKLAGGFAEQFF
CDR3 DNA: TGCGCCAGCAGCCAAAAACTAGCGGGAGGTTTCGCTGAGCAGTTCTTC

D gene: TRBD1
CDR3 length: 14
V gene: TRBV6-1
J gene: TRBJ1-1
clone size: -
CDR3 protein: CASSETGSTTEAFF
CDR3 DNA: TGTGCCAGCAGTGAGACAGGGAGTACCACTGAAGCTTTCTTT

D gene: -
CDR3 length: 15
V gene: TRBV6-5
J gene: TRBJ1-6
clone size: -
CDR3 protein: CASRMGVAHNSPLHF
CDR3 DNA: TGTGCCAGCAGGATGGGGGTAGCACATAATTCACCCCTCCACTTT

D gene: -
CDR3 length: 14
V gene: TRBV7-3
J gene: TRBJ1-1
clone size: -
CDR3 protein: CASSLRSGNTEAFF
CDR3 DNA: TGTGCCAGCAGCTTACGATCTGGGAACACTGAAGCTTTCTTT

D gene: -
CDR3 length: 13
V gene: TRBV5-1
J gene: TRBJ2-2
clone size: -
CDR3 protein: CASSLVGTGELFF
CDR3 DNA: TGCGCCAGCAGCTTGGTGGGCACCGGGGAGCTGTTTTTT

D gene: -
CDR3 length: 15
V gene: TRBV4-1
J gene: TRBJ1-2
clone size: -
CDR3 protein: CASSHPRGPNYGYTF
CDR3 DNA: TGCGCCAGCAGCCACCCACGGGGGCCAAACTATGGCTACACCTTC

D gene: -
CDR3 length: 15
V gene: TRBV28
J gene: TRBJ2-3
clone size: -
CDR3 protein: CASSLAGTSTDTQYF
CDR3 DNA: TGTGCCAGCAGTTTAGCGGGGACTAGCACAGATACGCAGTATTTT